This T cell receptor beta chain was identified during a study of cytomegalovirus exposure and HLA in healthy donors. V shed 2 bases and J shed 0 bases, with 12 bases lying between them. The CDR3 length is 16 residues. CDR1 and CDR2 from the germline V gene are ENHRY and SYGVKD. Libraries were prepared by immunoSEQ multiplex PCR; TCRdb keeps only in-frame clonotypes and omits some of them. The table includes 140,000 to 150,000 clones, about 94% detected once. Sequencing was carried out using PBMCs. The gene calls are TRBV10-3 and TRBJ2-3; possibly TRBD1 for D (5 bases). This TCR came from a man between 18 and 35 years old in good health and CMV-seropositive. CDR3 sequence: CAISEPGKGSTDTQYF. The DNA for the CDR3 is TGTGCCATCAGTGAGCCAGGAAAGGGGAGCACAGATACGCAGTATTTT.